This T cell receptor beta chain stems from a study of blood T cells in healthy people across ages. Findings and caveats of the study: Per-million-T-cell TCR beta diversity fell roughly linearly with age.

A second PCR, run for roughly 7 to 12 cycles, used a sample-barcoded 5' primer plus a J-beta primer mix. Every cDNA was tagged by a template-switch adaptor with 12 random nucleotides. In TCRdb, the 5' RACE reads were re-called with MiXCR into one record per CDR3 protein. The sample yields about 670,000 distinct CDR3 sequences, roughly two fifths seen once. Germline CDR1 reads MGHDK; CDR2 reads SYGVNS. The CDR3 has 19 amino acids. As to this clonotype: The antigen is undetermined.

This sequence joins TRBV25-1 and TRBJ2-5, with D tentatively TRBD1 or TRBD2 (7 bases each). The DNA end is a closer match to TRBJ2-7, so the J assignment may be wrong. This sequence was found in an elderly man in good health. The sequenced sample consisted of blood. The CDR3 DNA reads TGTGCCAGCAGTGAATCCTTGGGGGGAGGGGGCCTCAGCTCCTACGAGCAGTACTTC. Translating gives CASSESLGGGGLSSYEQYF.